This TCR beta chain was observed in a study of blood T cells in healthy people across ages. Using a J-beta primer mix together with a sample-barcoded 5' primer, a second PCR was run for about 6 to 12 cycles. TCRdb recomputed calls from the 5' RACE reads with MiXCR, one row per CDR3 protein. Among around 780,000 distinct CDR3 sequences listed, roughly 50% were seen once. Points on this clonotype: Its antigen is as yet unknown.

This CDR3 comprises 11 residues. The V gene's germline CDR1 is DFQATT and CDR2 SNEGSKA (reference sequence). Study-wide results and limits: Older individuals had lower TCR beta diversity per million T cells (the decline was roughly linear).

Sequences were obtained from blood. This chain joins TRBV20-1 and TRBJ1-1; the D gene is possibly TRBD1 (5 bases). This receptor was identified in a man in his forties in good health. The CDR3 region has the DNA TGCAGCGTTTACAGGTGGACTGAAGCTTTCTTT. It codes for CSVYRWTEAFF.